This T cell receptor beta chain was observed in a study of cytomegalovirus exposure and HLA in healthy donors. The CDR3 has 18 residues. Trimming removed 5 bases from V and 1 base from J; junction bases left unmatched: 11. The germline CDR1 and CDR2 sequences are MDHEN and SYDVKM. In the PCR, 60 Vbeta and 13 Jbeta primers were used. TCRdb's table, derived via immunoSEQ multiplex PCR, lists solely in-frame clones and lacks some. The sample contains 100,000 or so clones, just under 80% of which appear only once. This clone was observed a handful of times. Specimen: PBMCs. The J gene is TRBJ2-5, the V gene TRBV28; 12 bases map to TRBD2. This receptor was taken from a man aged 30-40 years in good health and CMV-seronegative. The CDR3 is CASSILAGGAAVQETQYF. The CDR3 DNA reads as TGTGCCAGCAGTATACTAGCGGGAGGTGCAGCGGTCCAAGAGACCCAGTACTTC.